These 26 T cell receptor beta chains originate from one sample sequenced in a study of T cell responses to AZD1222 COVID-19 vaccine. Some clones are missing from TCRdb's copy, which holds only in-frame ones; the method was immunoSEQ multiplex PCR. The sample yields about 180,000 clones, 90% to 95% seen once. The sequencing here drew on peripheral blood, taken 28 days after the second AZD1222 dose. These receptors were obtained from an adult who received the AZD1222 COVID-19 vaccine.

The chain has TRBV19 and TRBJ1-1; maybe TRBD1 (5 bases). The CDR3 consists of 15 residues. CDR1 is LNHDA and CDR2 is SQIVND in the germline V gene (reference sequence). Trimming took off 4 bases at V and 0 bases at J, with 12 bases between the two ends. The CDR3: CASSRVGVVNTEAFF. Here the CDR3 DNA reads TGTGCCAGTAGTAGGGTGGGGGTCGTGAACACTGAAGCTTTCTTT.

The genes are TRBV27 and TRBJ1-5, with 8 bases identical to TRBD1. V gave up 5 bases and J gave up 0 bases; unmatched junction bases: 9. There are 17 residues in the CDR3. Germline CDR1 MNHEY, CDR2 SMNVEV (reference sequence). In DNA form, the CDR3 reads TGTGCCAGCAGTGAACGGACAGGGCCCTATAGCAATCAGCCCCAGCATTTT. Amino acids: CASSERTGPYSNQPQHF.

CDR3 nucleotides: TGCGCCAGCAGCCAAGATCCGTGGGACAGCTATAGCAATCAGCCCCAGCATTTT. It encodes CASSQDPWDSYSNQPQHF. The rearrangement links TRBV4-3 to TRBJ1-5; 7 positions match TRBD1. The CDR3 has 18 residues. CDR1 LGHNA and CDR2 YSLEER come from the germline V gene. With 0 bases clipped from V and 0 bases from J, the junction kept 8 bases outside the gene matches.

The gene calls are TRBV25-1 and TRBJ1-3; tentatively, D is TRBD1 (5 bases). V lost 3 bases, J lost 1 base, and 16 bases lay in between. Germline V gene data show CDR1 as MGHDK and CDR2 as SYGVNS. The CDR3 runs to 17 residues. CDR3 protein: CASSDQYTTVSGNTIYF. CDR3 nucleotide sequence: TGTGCCAGCAGTGATCAATATACGACAGTGTCTGGAAACACCATATATTTT.

V usage is TRBV14 and J usage is TRBJ2-7; 7 positions agree with TRBD1. CDR1 and CDR2 (germline): SGHDN, FVKESK. This CDR3 has 13 residues. The V and J ends lost 4 bases and 3 bases, in that order; junction bases with no gene match: 3. CDR3 coding DNA: TGTGCCAGCAGCCGAAACAGGGGCTACGAGCAGTACTTC. It translates to CASSRNRGYEQYF.

This chain connects TRBV7-9 to TRBJ1-1; D is undetermined. Deletions cut 5 bases from V and 1 base from J, with 8 bases between. CDR1 and CDR2 from the germline V gene are SEHNR and FQNEAQ (reference sequence). The CDR3 extends over 13 amino acids. CDR3 sequence: CASSPRQNTEAFF. The CDR3 region has the DNA TGTGCCAGCAGCCCTCGACAGAACACTGAAGCTTTCTTT. Variable domain in full (rest from reference TRBV7-9 and TRBJ1-1): DTGVSQNPRHKITKRGQNVTFRCDPISEHNRLYWYRQTLGQGPEFLTYFQNEAQLEKSRLLSDRFSAERPKGSFSTLEIQRTEQGDSAMYLCASSPRQNTEAFFGQGTRLTVV.

The rearrangement uses TRBV10-2 and TRBJ1-2; a possible D gene is TRBD1 (5 bases). Germline CDR1 is WSHSY and CDR2 is SAAADI. The germline V and J ends were trimmed by 4 bases and 9 bases, with 12 bases remaining between them. This CDR3 has 12 residues. The CDR3 sequence: CASSAGPVSYTF. In nucleotides, the CDR3 is TGCGCCAGCAGTGCGGGACCGGTTAGCTACACCTTC.

This clone was recorded only once. This chain connects TRBV15 to TRBJ2-2; TRBD1 aligns across 8 bases. Germline V gives CDR1 LNHNV, CDR2 YYDKDF (reference sequence). Trimming cost V 2 bases and J 4 bases; bases outside gene matches: 6. The CDR3 consists of 16 residues. The chain's CDR3 is CATSRPDRVRTGELFF. The CDR3 region has the DNA TGTGCCACCAGCAGACCGGACAGGGTCCGCACCGGGGAGCTGTTTTTT. The variable domain in full, with the rest retrieved from reference TRBV15 and TRBJ2-2, is DAMVIQNPRYQVTQFGKPVTLSCSQTLNHNVMYWYQQKSSQAPKLLFHYYDKDFNNEADTPDNFQSRRPNTSFCFLDIRSPGLGDTAMYLCATSRPDRVRTGELFFGEGSRLTVL.

V is TRBV3-1 (or the pseudogene TRBV3-2) and J is TRBJ1-2; a possible D gene is TRBD1 (6 bases). The CDR3 is 14 residues long. Looked up from germline, CDR1 is LGHDT and CDR2 is YNNKEL (reference sequence). V was shortened by 0 bases and J by 7 bases, with 12 bases between the two germline ends. The CDR3 DNA sequence: TGTGCCAGCAGCCAAGAGTCTGGGGGCGGTGGCTACACCTTC. It translates to CASSQESGGGGYTF.

This clone was observed a few times. This chain joins TRBV7-3 and TRBJ2-1; D gene unclear. The CDR3 totals 13 residues. From germline, CDR1 is SGHTA and CDR2 FQGTGA. V lost 1 base and J 8 bases, leaving 9 bases between the germline ends. The CDR3 reads CASSLIVGDEQFF. CDR3 coding DNA: TGTGCCAGCAGCTTAATAGTTGGGGATGAGCAGTTCTTC.

The rearrangement links TRBV7-8 to TRBJ2-5; D is undetermined. CDR3 size: 14 residues. From germline, CDR1 is SGHVS and CDR2 FQNEAQ. The ends were cut back, 1 base at V and 4 bases at J, with 10 bases in the middle. The CDR3 protein is CASSLGTLRETQYF. Here the CDR3 DNA reads TGTGCCAGCAGCTTAGGGACCCTCCGAGAGACCCAGTACTTC.

J is TRBJ2-6 and V is TRBV25-1; D not certain. The CDR3 consists of 14 residues. Trimming pared 3 bases from V and 7 bases from J, leaving 10 bases between. Germline V gene sequence: CDR1 MGHDK, CDR2 SYGVNS. The CDR3 spells CASSDSLGANVLTF. The CDR3 DNA follows: TGTGCCAGCAGTGACAGTTTGGGCGCCAACGTCCTGACTTTC.

The gene calls are TRBV6-5 and TRBJ2-7; perhaps TRBD2 as D (6 bases). This CDR3 spans 14 amino acids. The germline CDR1 and CDR2 sequences are MNHEY and SVGAGI. V lost 4 bases, J lost 2 bases, and 12 bases lay in between. The CDR3: CASSLGDFTYEQYF. In DNA form, the CDR3 reads TGTGCCAGCAGTTTGGGGGACTTCACCTACGAGCAGTACTTC.

This rearrangement joins TRBV4-3 to TRBJ1-2, with D unresolved. The CDR3 loop spans 14 amino acids. V lost 0 bases and J lost 4, with 9 bases in between. The germline gives CDR1 LGHNA, CDR2 YSLEER. The CDR3 coding sequence is TGCGCCAGCAGCCAAGATTTATTGGGCTATGGCTACACCTTC. Amino acids: CASSQDLLGYGYTF.

This chain joins TRBV27 and TRBJ2-1; TRBD2 aligns across 8 bases. The CDR3 length is 17 residues. J was trimmed by 0 bases and V by 3 bases; bases with no gene match: 7. CDR1 is MNHEY, CDR2 SMNVEV, per germline (reference sequence). The CDR3 protein is CASSFSGGGLSYNEQFF. For the CDR3, the DNA is TGTGCCAGCAGTTTCTCCGGGGGGGGACTCTCCTACAATGAGCAGTTCTTC.

V gene TRBV28 combines with J gene TRBJ1-2, with D maybe TRBD1 (5 bases). The CDR3 length is 14 residues. Between the trimmed V and J ends, which lost 11 bases and 0 bases, there was a span of 16 bases. Germline values: CDR1 MDHEN, CDR2 SYDVKM. CDR3 nucleotide sequence: TGTGCCTGCTTGGGGGGTACAGCTAACTATGGCTACACCTTC. Amino acids: CACLGGTANYGYTF.

This clone was found once. The CDR3 protein is CASNIQRGTDTQYF. In nucleotides, the CDR3 is TGTGCCAGCAATATACAGCGGGGCACAGATACGCAGTATTTT. J is TRBJ2-3 and V is TRBV2; maybe TRBD2 (6 bases). The CDR3 has 14 residues. The germline V and J ends were trimmed by 7 bases and 1 base, with 12 bases remaining between them. The germline V gene has CDR1 SNHLY and CDR2 FYNNEI.

The chain employs TRBV27 and TRBJ2-7; 9 bases match TRBD1. Per germline, CDR1 MNHEY and CDR2 SMNVEV (reference sequence). V dropped 6 bases and J dropped 1; count of bases not matched to a gene: 4. The CDR3 totals 14 residues. Written as DNA, the CDR3 is TGTGCCAGCAGCCGAGGGACAGGGTCCTACGAGCAGTACTTC. It translates to CASSRGTGSYEQYF.

This clone has just a few counts. The chain carries TRBV2 and TRBJ1-5, with 8 positions matching TRBD1. The trim removed 6 bases at V and 5 bases at J, leaving 6 bases unmatched. The CDR3 spans 14 residues. Germline V gives CDR1 SNHLY, CDR2 FYNNEI. In nucleotides, the CDR3 is TGTGCCAGCAGCCAAGACAGGGGATATCAGCCCCAGCATTTT. Translated: CASSQDRGYQPQHF.

The chain has TRBV5-1 and TRBJ1-6; D gene ambiguous. This CDR3 is built from 19 residues. Trimming stripped 4 bases from V and 6 bases from J, with 26 bases between. The V gene's germline CDR1 is SGHRS and CDR2 YFSETQ. The CDR3 protein is CASSAVPFLADLRNSPLHF. As DNA, the CDR3 is TGCGCCAGCAGCGCCGTACCCTTCCTGGCAGACCTTCGTAATTCACCCCTCCACTTT.

The chain uses TRBV2 and TRBJ2-7; 11 positions agree with TRBD2. CDR3 length: 13 amino acids. Germline lookup yields CDR1 SNHLY and CDR2 FYNNEI. The J segment lost 6 bases and the V segment lost 6 bases, leaving 4 bases of the junction unmatched. In DNA form, the CDR3 reads TGTGCCAGCAGGACCGGGACTAGCGGCGAGCAGTACTTC. The encoded protein is CASRTGTSGEQYF.

The table lists this clone with many counts. Additional DNA sequences in this sample encode the identical CDR3. The CDR3 coding sequence is TGTGCCAGCAGTGAACTAGCGGGAGGGCCGGATACGCAGTATTTT. This translates into CASSELAGGPDTQYF. The chain is built from TRBV6-1 and TRBJ2-3; 12 bases agree with TRBD2. Trimming removed 2 bases from V and 6 bases from J; junction bases left unmatched: 3. Germline V gene lookup returns CDR1 MNHNS and CDR2 SASEGT. This CDR3 region has 15 residues.

This chain joins TRBV19 and TRBJ1-2, with a weak D call TRBD1 (6 bases). V lost 5 bases and J 5 bases, leaving 12 bases between the germline ends. The CDR3 extends over 13 amino acids. CDR1 and CDR2 (germline): LNHDA, SQIVND (reference sequence). This CDR3 reads CASSGGTFYGYTF. The CDR3 DNA sequence: TGTGCCAGTAGTGGGGGGACATTTTATGGCTACACCTTC.

As regards this clone: Other DNA sequences in the same sample also yield this CDR3. The gene calls are TRBV7-9 and TRBJ1-1; D is perhaps TRBD1 (5 bases). Deletions cut 1 base from V and 1 base from J, with 7 bases between. Germline V CDR1 and CDR2: SEHNR, FQNEAQ (reference sequence). The CDR3 runs 14 residues. The chain's CDR3 is CASSLGDRNTEAFF. The CDR3 bases are TGTGCCAGCAGCTTAGGAGACAGGAACACTGAAGCTTTCTTT.

V gene TRBV19 combines with J gene TRBJ2-3; TRBD2 matches 8 bases. The CDR3 is made up of 14 amino acids. With V trimmed by 10 bases and J by 5 bases, 11 bases remained unmatched. Germline lookup yields CDR1 LNHDA and CDR2 SQIVND (reference sequence). DNA for the CDR3: TGTGCCACCTCACAGCGGGGGCGGGGAGATACGCAGTATTTT. Residues: CATSQRGRGDTQYF.

The chain combines TRBV28 with TRBJ1-5; D gene uncertain. The CDR3 length is 17 residues. Trimming removed 3 bases from V and 0 bases from J, with 15 bases in between. Germline CDR1 MDHEN, CDR2 SYDVKM. The CDR3 coding sequence is TGTGCCAGCAGTTTTACTATAAGATTGTATAGCAATCAGCCCCAGCATTTT. This codes for CASSFTIRLYSNQPQHF.